These 10 T cell receptor beta chains were sequenced from one sample in a study of vaccination effects on CD4 cells after COVID-19 (dated by TCRdb to the early 2020s). The library was produced with the immunoSEQ multiplex PCR assay. In TCRdb, the immuneACCESS table is reduced to in-frame sequences with V and J assigned. These tables do not hold every clone; where another copy was compared, an unresolved V gene accounts for under half, and the others remain unexplained. The sample data list about 59,000 clones, and roughly three quarters of these were observed just once. Roughly 2% of the sample is held by the ten biggest clonotypes. Their cognate antigens are unknown. In the ViraFEST assay, PBMC were stimulated with viral peptide pools, and TCR sequencing was then used to find antigen-specific CD4+ T cell clonotypes based on their expansion. After less than eleven days of culture, CD4+ T cells were isolated with the EasySep CD4+ T cell isolation kit. Two doses of either the BNT162b2 or the mRNA-1273 mRNA SARS-CoV-2 vaccine were administered to participants.

The specimen comprised CD4+ T cells from PBMCs cultured with HCoV-OC43 spike peptides, sampled after COVID-19 vaccination. The cell subset or site label here, explained by the study, means: HCoV-OC43 spike overlapping peptide pool stimulation. The receptors were sampled from a human donor who received a COVID-19 vaccine.

The rearrangement joins TRBV20-1 to TRBJ2-7, with no clear D. V lost 0 bases and J 6 bases, leaving 6 bases between the germline ends. Germline assignment: CDR1 DFQATT and CDR2 SNEGSKA (reference sequence). This CDR3 is 11 amino acids long. The CDR3 is CSARDKGEQYV. The CDR3 DNA sequence: TGCAGTGCTAGAGACAAAGGCGAGCAGTACGTC.

The rearrangement joins TRBV5-1 to TRBJ1-3; possibly TRBD1 for D (6 bases). The germline V gene encodes CDR1 SGHRS and CDR2 YFSETQ. Trimming removed 0 bases from V and 0 bases from J, with 10 bases in between. The CDR3 consists of 16 residues. In nucleotides, the CDR3 is TGCGCCAGCAGCTTGGGTGGACAGCACTCTGGAAACACCATATATTTT. It is translated as CASSLGGQHSGNTIYF. Full variable domain (remainder filled in from reference TRBV5-1 and TRBJ1-3): KAGVTQTPRYLIKTRGQQVTLSCSPISGHRSVSWYQQTPGQGLQFLFEYFSETQRNKGNFPGRFSGRQFSNSRSEMNVSTLELGDSALYLCASSLGGQHSGNTIYFGEGSWLTVV.

This clone has a single count. The chain employs TRBV28 and TRBJ2-5; D gene ambiguous. CDR1 and CDR2 from the germline V gene are MDHEN and SYDVKM. Trimming took off 4 bases at V and 9 bases at J, with 6 bases between the two ends. The CDR3 totals 10 residues. The CDR3 sequence: CASSSFAQYF. CDR3 DNA sequence: TGTGCCAGCAGTTCCTTTGCCCAGTACTTC. Full variable domain (outside the CDR3, taken from reference TRBV28 and TRBJ2-5): DVKVTQSSRYLVKRTGEKVFLECVQDMDHENMFWYRQDPGLGLRLIYFSYDVKMKEKGDIPEGYSVSREKKERFSLILESASTNQTSMYLCASSSFAQYFGPGTRLLVL.

This clone was detected a few times. The chain has TRBV6-2 or TRBV6-3 and TRBJ1-5, with 8 bases fitting TRBD1. The CDR3 has 15 amino acids. V was pared by 1 base and J by 6 bases, with 5 bases of the junction left unmatched. Germline CDR1 MNHEY, CDR2 SVGEGT. The CDR3: CASSYYGTGFQPQHF. The CDR3 nucleotides are TGTGCCAGCAGTTACTACGGGACAGGTTTTCAGCCCCAGCATTTT.

This clone was observed a few times. The genes are TRBV30 and TRBJ1-6; no clear D. Germline assignment: CDR1 GTSNPN and CDR2 SVGIG (reference sequence). There are 13 residues in the CDR3. The V and J ends lost 1 base and 5 bases respectively, with 6 bases between them. Here the CDR3 reads CAWSAGNNSPLHF. The CDR3 DNA sequence: TGTGCCTGGAGTGCGGGGAATAATTCACCCCTCCACTTT.

This chain uses TRBV6-5 with TRBJ2-2; 8 nucleotides line up with TRBD1. Per germline, CDR1 MNHEY and CDR2 SVGAGI. The CDR3 is 15 amino acids. Trimming cost V 6 bases and J 7 bases; bases outside gene matches: 10. CDR3 in amino acids: CASSRPGGYGGELFF. CDR3 DNA: TGTGCCAGCAGCCGACCAGGGGGCTATGGCGGGGAGCTGTTTTTT.

This sequence joins TRBV2 and TRBJ1-5; D gene unclear. The CDR3 has 15 amino acids. With 3 bases removed from V and 2 bases from J, the gap between germline ends came to 11 bases. Germline assignment: CDR1 SNHLY and CDR2 FYNNEI. CDR3 region: CASSEEGSGNQPQHF. The CDR3 DNA is TGTGCCAGCAGTGAGGAGGGATCGGGCAATCAGCCCCAGCATTTT.

This chain links TRBV6-2 or TRBV6-3 with TRBJ1-4; no clear D. Between the trimmed V and J ends, which lost 2 bases and 5 bases, there was a span of 9 bases. The CDR3 extends over 14 amino acids. Germline V gene data show CDR1 as MNHEY and CDR2 as SVGEGT. In DNA, the CDR3 is TGTGCCAGCAGTTACCGGACGGACAATGAAAAACTGTTTTTT. Translating it yields CASSYRTDNEKLFF.

The chain joins TRBV4-2 to TRBJ2-5; D unresolved. The germline CDR1 and CDR2 sequences are LGHNA and YNFKEQ. The germline V and J ends were trimmed by 4 bases and 2 bases, with 8 bases remaining between them. The CDR3 loop spans 13 amino acids. In DNA form, the CDR3 reads TGTGCCAGCAGCCGGCAAGGGCAAGAGACCCAGTACTTC. Translation: CASSRQGQETQYF.

The chain is built from TRBV5-1 and TRBJ2-3; 7 bases fit TRBD1. V trimming: 5 bases; J trimming: 5 bases; junction bases outside the gene matches: 8. The germline V gene encodes CDR1 SGHRS and CDR2 YFSETQ. This CDR3 is built from 14 residues. The chain's CDR3 is CASSWTGHGDTQYF. The CDR3 DNA follows: TGCGCCAGCAGTTGGACAGGACATGGAGATACGCAGTATTTT.